These 30 T cell receptor beta chains came from one sample sequenced in a study of shared clonotypes between healthy human individuals. Method: immunoSEQ multiplex PCR; TCRdb's copy keeps in-frame clones and lacks some. The sample carries approximately 440,000 clones, approximately 77% recorded once. What was sequenced was PBMCs. The origin of the receptors is a woman in her forties in good health. Some clones in this sample may be carry-over from other donors' samples.

Comments on this clone: Other nucleotide sequences from this sample produce the same CDR3. This sequence joins TRBV29-1 and TRBJ1-1; D gene ambiguous. The CDR3 runs to 13 residues. The germline CDR1 and CDR2 sequences are SQVTM and ANQGSEA. The germline V and J ends were trimmed by 4 bases and 2 bases, with 11 bases remaining between them. The chain's CDR3 is CSVGTGGNTEAFF. The CDR3 nucleotides read TGCAGCGTTGGTACGGGTGGAAACACTGAAGCTTTCTTT.

CDR3 sequence (DNA): TGTGCCAGCAGTTTACGGGGGACAGGGGCTCTTCTTAGCACAGATACGCAGTATTTT. Translation: CASSLRGTGALLSTDTQYF. The chain uses TRBV27 and TRBJ2-3, with 10 bases that match TRBD1. Germline assignment: CDR1 MNHEY and CDR2 SMNVEV (reference sequence). V was clipped by 2 bases and J by 0 bases; unmatched bases: 11. CDR3 length: 19 amino acids.

The V and J genes are TRBV5-6 and TRBJ2-1, with 8 bases that match TRBD2. Germline loops: CDR1 SGHDT, CDR2 YYEEEE. The CDR3 runs 15 residues. With V trimmed by 5 bases and J by 9 bases, 13 bases remained unmatched. As DNA, the CDR3 is TGTGCCAGCAGAAATGAACGGGAGGGCCCGGGTGAGCAGTTCTTC. It yields the protein CASRNEREGPGEQFF.

This clone was observed many times. V usage is TRBV2 and J usage is TRBJ1-4; 9 nucleotides align to TRBD1. V gave up 10 bases and J gave up 8 bases; unmatched junction bases: 5. The germline CDR1 and CDR2 sequences are SNHLY and FYNNEI. The CDR3 is 12 amino acids. CDR3 in amino acids: CATGTGYEKLFF. The CDR3 bases are TGTGCCACCGGGACAGGGTACGAAAAACTGTTTTTT.

V and J are TRBV19 and TRBJ1-4; 7 nucleotides line up with TRBD1. The CDR3 has 14 amino acids. Germline CDR1 and CDR2: LNHDA and SQIVND (reference sequence). V was clipped by 7 bases and J by 3 bases; unmatched bases: 5. CDR3 sequence: CASTRDSSNEKLFF. The CDR3 DNA is TGTGCCAGTACCAGGGACAGCTCTAATGAAAAACTGTTTTTT.

A few counts support this clone. The chain is built from TRBV4-1 and TRBJ2-1; 10 positions agree with TRBD2. The CDR3 length is 13 residues. Germline-derived CDR1 and CDR2 are MGHRA and YSYEKL. V was clipped by 3 bases and J by 16 bases; unmatched bases: 9. In DNA, the CDR3 is TGCGCCAGCAGCCATTCACCGCTAGCGGGAGTATTCTTC. Residues: CASSHSPLAGVFF.

This clone was observed a few times. The genes are TRBV7-9 and TRBJ2-4; 11 bases are shared with TRBD2. Germline CDR1 is SEHNR and CDR2 is FQNEAQ (reference sequence). V gave up 5 bases and J gave up 8 bases; unmatched junction bases: 8. The CDR3 contains 15 residues. For the CDR3, the DNA is TGTGCCAGCAGCCGAAGGGGACTAGCGGTAGACATTCAGTACTTC. Its protein product is CASSRRGLAVDIQYF.

This clone was found a few times. This chain uses TRBV4-1 with TRBJ1-1; 7 nucleotides match TRBD1. The CDR3 spans 16 residues. With V trimmed by 3 bases and J by 1 base, 8 bases remained unmatched. The germline gives CDR1 MGHRA, CDR2 YSYEKL. CDR3 protein: CASSQLSGTANTEAFF. The CDR3 nucleotides are TGCGCCAGCAGCCAGCTAAGCGGGACAGCGAACACTGAAGCTTTCTTT.

This clone showed up just a few times. The chain combines TRBV5-1 with TRBJ2-1, with D uncertain. Trimming removed 5 bases at V and 4 bases at J, with 10 bases between. CDR3 size: 13 residues. Germline CDR1 is SGHRS and CDR2 is YFSETQ. CDR3 bases: TGCGCCAGCAGACCCGACGGGTACAATGAGCAGTTCTTC. Encoded protein: CASRPDGYNEQFF.

This clone was picked up many times. The J gene is TRBJ2-7, the V gene TRBV5-6; D gene ambiguous. CDR1 is SGHDT, CDR2 YYEEEE, per germline. CDR3 size: 13 residues. V was clipped by 2 bases and J by 3 bases, with 9 bases between them. The CDR3 loop reads CASSFGRSYEQYF. The CDR3 DNA reads TGTGCCAGCAGCTTCGGACGGAGCTACGAGCAGTACTTC.

V gene TRBV6-6 combines with J gene TRBJ1-5; TRBD1 aligns across 7 bases. With V trimmed by 6 bases and J by 2 bases, 7 bases remained unmatched. Germline CDR1 reads MNHNY; CDR2 reads SVGAGI (reference sequence). The CDR3 length is 15 residues. For the CDR3, the DNA is TGTGCCAGCAGGTCTACAGGGGTGGGCAATCAGCCCCAGCATTTT. Its protein product is CASRSTGVGNQPQHF.

CDR3 sequence: CASSYRISGGNNEQFF. CDR3 nucleotide sequence: TGTGCCAGCAGTTATCGAATTAGCGGGGGAAACAATGAGCAGTTCTTC. The V gene is TRBV27, the J gene TRBJ2-1; TRBD2 matches 9 bases. V lost 4 bases, J lost 5 bases, and 9 bases stayed unmatched. CDR1 is MNHEY, CDR2 SMNVEV, per germline (reference sequence). This CDR3 region has 16 residues.

The V and J genes are TRBV7-2 and TRBJ2-3, with TRBD1 identical over 8 bases. Trimming removed 4 bases from V and 5 bases from J; junction bases left unmatched: 8. Germline V gene sequence: CDR1 SGHTA, CDR2 FQGNSA. This CDR3 is built from 15 residues. CDR3 in amino acids: CASSSGTGVVDTQYF. In DNA, the CDR3 is TGTGCCAGCAGCTCCGGGACAGGAGTTGTAGATACGCAGTATTTT. Supplemented by reference TRBV7-2 and TRBJ2-3, the full variable domain reads GAGVSQSPSNKVTEKGKDVELRCDPISGHTALYWYRQSLGQGLEFLIYFQGNSAPDKSGLPSDRFSAERTGGSVSTLTIQRTQQEDSAVYLCASSSGTGVVDTQYFGPGTRLTVL.

V is TRBV22-1 and J is TRBJ2-6; TRBD1, the table's D call, was not compared with the DNA. TRBV22-1 is shown as a pseudogene. This CDR3 comprises 14 residues. The CDR3 DNA reads as TGTCCTGGGAGCGAACAAAGTCGGGCCAACGTCCTGACTTTC. It codes for CPGSEQSRANVLTF.

V and J are TRBV4-1 and TRBJ2-7, with D possibly TRBD1 on 6 matching bases. The CDR3 is 16 amino acids. Trimming left V 4 bases short and J 2 bases short, with 18 bases between. Germline CDR1 is MGHRA and CDR2 is YSYEKL. The CDR3 sequence: CASSPMPVGATYEQYF. The CDR3 nucleotides read TGCGCCAGCAGCCCCATGCCAGTGGGGGCGACCTACGAGCAGTACTTC.

The chain combines TRBV7-2 with TRBJ2-1, with TRBD2 matching over 15 bases. Germline V gene lookup returns CDR1 SGHTA and CDR2 FQGNSA. The CDR3 totals 16 residues. Trimming took 4 bases from V and 6 from J; bases not matched to a gene: 4. CDR3 amino acids: CASSSGTSGRFNEQFF. The CDR3 coding sequence is TGTGCCAGCAGCTCGGGGACTAGCGGGAGGTTCAATGAGCAGTTCTTC. The full variable domain, its missing parts supplied by reference TRBV7-2 and TRBJ2-1, is GAGVSQSPSNKVTEKGKDVELRCDPISGHTALYWYRQSLGQGLEFLIYFQGNSAPDKSGLPSDRFSAERTGGSVSTLTIQRTQQEDSAVYLCASSSGTSGRFNEQFFGPGTRLTVL.

The chain couples TRBV4-3 to TRBJ2-7, with TRBD1 matching over 7 bases. Germline V lookup: CDR1 LGHNA, CDR2 YSLEER. This CDR3 spans 16 amino acids. With V trimmed by 0 bases and J by 3 bases, 8 bases remained unmatched. The CDR3 spells CASSQDSSGGIYEQYF. The CDR3 bases are TGCGCCAGCAGCCAAGATTCGTCAGGGGGAATCTACGAGCAGTACTTC.

V usage is TRBV5-1 and J usage is TRBJ1-1; no clear D. V lost 4 bases and J lost 1, with 11 bases in between. Germline V gene lookup returns CDR1 SGHRS and CDR2 YFSETQ. CDR3 size: 14 residues. CDR3 sequence (DNA): TGCGCCAGCAGCCCCGGCCTCTCGAACACTGAAGCTTTCTTT. Its translation is CASSPGLSNTEAFF. Filled out from reference TRBV5-1 and TRBJ1-1, the complete variable domain reads KAGVTQTPRYLIKTRGQQVTLSCSPISGHRSVSWYQQTPGQGLQFLFEYFSETQRNKGNFPGRFSGRQFSNSRSEMNVSTLELGDSALYLCASSPGLSNTEAFFGQGTRLTVV.

The chain joins TRBV19 to TRBJ2-6; possible D gene TRBD2, 5 bases. The V end lost 4 bases, the J end lost 0 bases, and 10 bases lay between the germline ends. The CDR3 runs 16 residues. In germline, CDR1 is LNHDA, CDR2 SQIVND (reference sequence). This CDR3 is CASSSQGSSGANVLTF. The CDR3 DNA reads as TGTGCCAGTAGTAGTCAAGGGAGCTCTGGGGCCAACGTCCTGACTTTC. The whole variable domain, remainder taken from reference TRBV19 and TRBJ2-6, is DGGITQSPKYLFRKEGQNVTLSCEQNLNHDAMYWYRQDPGQGLRLIYYSQIVNDFQKGDIAEGYSVSREKKESFPLTVTSAQKNPTAFYLCASSSQGSSGANVLTFGAGSRLTVL.

This clone was detected only a few times. The rearrangement links TRBV18 to TRBJ1-1; D gene uncertain. This CDR3 is 15 amino acids long. The germline V gene has CDR1 KGHSH and CDR2 LQKENI. Trimming took off 6 bases at V and 1 base at J, with 15 bases between the two ends. CDR3 protein: CASSPEAAANTEAFF. The CDR3 DNA sequence: TGTGCCAGCTCCCCGGAGGCGGCAGCGAACACTGAAGCTTTCTTT. The whole variable domain, filled in from reference TRBV18 and TRBJ1-1, reads NAGVMQNPRHLVRRRGQEARLRCSPMKGHSHVYWYRQLPEEGLKFMVYLQKENIIDESGMPKERFSAEFPKEGPSILRIQQVVRGDSAAYFCASSPEAAANTEAFFGQGTRLTVV.

The CDR3 region is CASSQKDPTGTYGYTF. The CDR3 nucleotides are TGCGCCAGCAGCCAGAAGGACCCGACAGGGACCTATGGCTACACCTTC. The chain employs TRBV4-1 and TRBJ1-2; 7 positions agree with TRBD1. The CDR3 length is 16 residues. The ends lost 3 bases at V and 4 bases at J; junction bases unmatched: 11. The germline gives CDR1 MGHRA, CDR2 YSYEKL.

This chain joins TRBV6-1 and TRBJ2-7; 8 bases match TRBD2. The CDR3 runs to 14 residues. With 4 bases clipped from V and 0 bases from J, the junction kept 2 bases outside the gene matches. Germline V lookup: CDR1 MNHNS, CDR2 SASEGT. The CDR3: CASSGGGSSYEQYF. DNA of the CDR3: TGTGCCAGCAGTGGCGGGGGGAGCTCCTACGAGCAGTACTTC.

Only a few counts were recorded for this clone. V gene TRBV4-3 combines with J gene TRBJ1-2; no clear D gene. Germline V gene lookup returns CDR1 LGHNA and CDR2 YSLEER. The length of the CDR3 is 15 residues. V was cut by 3 bases and J by 4 bases, with 15 bases left in between. CDR3 sequence reads: CASSHSIGGIYGYTF. The CDR3 nucleotides read TGCGCCAGCAGCCATTCCATCGGCGGGATCTATGGCTACACCTTC.

This chain connects TRBV20-1 to TRBJ2-1; no definite D call. The germline CDR1 and CDR2 sequences are DFQATT and SNEGSKA (reference sequence). V was pared by 5 bases and J by 7 bases, with 6 bases between. This CDR3 has 10 amino acids. This CDR3 reads CSAERNEQFF. In DNA form, the CDR3 reads TGCAGTGCTGAACGGAATGAGCAGTTCTTC.

This sequence joins TRBV28 and TRBJ2-3; D is ambiguous. CDR1 is MDHEN and CDR2 is SYDVKM in the germline V gene. This CDR3 comprises 13 residues. V was clipped by 2 bases and J by 8 bases, with 11 bases between them. The CDR3 reads CASSLGPGGTQYF. The CDR3 bases are TGTGCCAGCAGTTTAGGGCCAGGCGGTACGCAGTATTTT. The whole variable domain, remainder taken from reference TRBV28 and TRBJ2-3, is DVKVTQSSRYLVKRTGEKVFLECVQDMDHENMFWYRQDPGLGLRLIYFSYDVKMKEKGDIPEGYSVSREKKERFSLILESASTNQTSMYLCASSLGPGGTQYFGPGTRLTVL.

The count of this clone is one. This rearrangement joins TRBV5-1 to TRBJ2-2; TRBD2 aligns across 8 bases. The CDR3 extends over 16 amino acids. CDR1 and CDR2 from the germline V gene are SGHRS and YFSETQ. V shed 0 bases, J shed 2 bases, and the junction held 3 bases outside the gene matches. The CDR3 protein is CASSLGLAYNTGELFF. The CDR3 DNA reads as TGCGCCAGCAGCTTGGGACTAGCGTATAACACCGGGGAGCTGTTTTTT. Together with reference TRBV5-1 and TRBJ2-2, the CDR3 gives the full variable domain: KAGVTQTPRYLIKTRGQQVTLSCSPISGHRSVSWYQQTPGQGLQFLFEYFSETQRNKGNFPGRFSGRQFSNSRSEMNVSTLELGDSALYLCASSLGLAYNTGELFFGEGSRLTVL.

Worth noting for this clone: A far larger clone is just one base off, so this is likely a read error. The CDR3 here is CAGSPWTPEQYF. The CDR3 nucleotides read TGTGCCGGCAGCCCGTGGACCCCTGAGCAGTACTTC. This chain links TRBV7-9 with TRBJ2-7; the D is unclear. The germline CDR1 and CDR2 sequences are SEHNR and FQNEAQ (reference sequence). The CDR3 sequence is 12 residues long.

This clone was picked up one time. The chain uses TRBV15 and TRBJ1-1; D gene ambiguous. This CDR3 has 13 amino acids. The V and J ends lost 3 bases and 4 bases respectively, with 9 bases between them. CDR1 and CDR2 from the germline V gene are LNHNV and YYDKDF (reference sequence). Here the CDR3 DNA reads TGTGCCACCAGCAGGCCGTGGTTCACTGAAGCTTTCTTT. Amino acids: CATSRPWFTEAFF.

J is TRBJ1-1 and V is TRBV6-6; TRBD1 might be the D (6 bases). The germline V gene encodes CDR1 MNHNY and CDR2 SVGAGI (reference sequence). This CDR3 contains 12 residues. The V gene lost 5 bases and the J gene lost 11 bases, with 15 bases spanning the gap. As DNA, the CDR3 is TGTGCCAGCAGTCTAGACAGGCTCGTGGCTTTCTTT. Its translation is CASSLDRLVAFF.

There are many counts of this clone. Within the sample, other DNA sequences also encode this same CDR3. J is TRBJ1-4 and V is TRBV29-1; D gene unclear. The CDR3 runs 11 residues. The germline V gene encodes CDR1 SQVTM and CDR2 ANQGSEA. V dropped 3 bases and J dropped 5 bases, with 4 bases sitting between them. The CDR3 DNA is TGCAGCGTTGAGGAGAATGAAAAACTGTTTTTT. It specifies CSVEENEKLFF. Filled out from reference TRBV29-1 and TRBJ1-4, the complete variable domain reads SAVISQKPSRDICQRGTSLTIQCQVDSQVTMMFWYRQQPGQSLTLIATANQGSEATYESGFVIDKFPISRPNLTFSTLTVSNMSPEDSSIYLCSVEENEKLFFGSGTQLSVL.